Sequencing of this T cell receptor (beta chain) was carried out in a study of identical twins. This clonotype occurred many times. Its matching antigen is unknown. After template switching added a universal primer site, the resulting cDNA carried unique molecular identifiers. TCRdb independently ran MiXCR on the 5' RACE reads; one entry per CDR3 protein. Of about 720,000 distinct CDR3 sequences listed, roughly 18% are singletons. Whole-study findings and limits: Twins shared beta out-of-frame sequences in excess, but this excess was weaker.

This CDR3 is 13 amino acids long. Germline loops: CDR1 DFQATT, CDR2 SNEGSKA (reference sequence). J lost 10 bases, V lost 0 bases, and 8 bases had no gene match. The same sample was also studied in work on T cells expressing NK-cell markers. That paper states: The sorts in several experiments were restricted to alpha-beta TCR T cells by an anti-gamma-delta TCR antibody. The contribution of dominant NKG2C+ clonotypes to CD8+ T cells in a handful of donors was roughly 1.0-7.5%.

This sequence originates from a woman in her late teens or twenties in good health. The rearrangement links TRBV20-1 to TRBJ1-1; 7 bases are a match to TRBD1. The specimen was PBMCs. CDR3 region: CSARELTGTVAFF. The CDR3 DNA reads TGCAGTGCTAGAGAGTTAACAGGGACAGTAGCTTTCTTT.